The 8 T cell receptor beta chains in this list originate from one sample, sequenced in a study of memory CD4+ T cells and cytomegalovirus serostatus. Single viable CD3+CD4+CD8-CD45RO+ cells were sorted as the memory CD4+ T cells. Here immunoSEQ multiplex PCR was the method, and the copy in TCRdb shows in-frame clones only, minus some. The profile shows 70,000 or so clones, roughly 80% of them singletons. Sequenced sample: memory CD4+ T cells from blood. The receptors derive from an adult in good health and CMV-seropositive.

The gene calls are TRBV27 and TRBJ1-1; D perhaps matches TRBD1 (5 bases). The germline gives CDR1 MNHEY, CDR2 SMNVEV (reference sequence). V was trimmed by 5 bases and J by 6 bases, leaving 19 bases between them. This CDR3 comprises 15 residues. CDR3 sequence: CASSRRGQGLSEAFF. For the CDR3, the DNA is TGTGCCAGCAGTCGAAGAGGTCAGGGTCTTTCTGAAGCTTTCTTT.

The J gene is TRBJ1-2, the V gene TRBV27; tentatively, D is TRBD1 (6 bases). Deletions cut 7 bases from V and 8 bases from J, with 26 bases between. Germline lookup yields CDR1 MNHEY and CDR2 SMNVEV (reference sequence). The CDR3 spans 16 residues. In DNA form, the CDR3 reads TGTGCCAGCACTAAGAGACAGGACGCGAACTATGTCGGCTACACCTTC. This translates into CASTKRQDANYVGYTF.

Here the CDR3 DNA reads TGTGCCAGCAGTGAGCTCGGGGCTGACCCGAACACCGGGGAGCTGTTTTTT. Translating gives CASSELGADPNTGELFF. The chain employs TRBV25-1 and TRBJ2-2; D possibly uses TRBD1 or TRBD2 (5 bases each). From germline, CDR1 is MGHDK and CDR2 SYGVNS. This CDR3 is 17 amino acids long. V lost 3 bases and J lost 0, with 14 bases in between.

The rearrangement joins TRBV7-9 to TRBJ1-1; no clear D. V dropped 1 base and J dropped 1 base, with 7 bases sitting between them. The CDR3 is made up of 14 amino acids. Germline CDR1 is SEHNR and CDR2 is FQNEAQ (reference sequence). The CDR3 sequence is CASSLEAANTEAFF. CDR3 sequence (DNA): TGTGCCAGCAGCTTAGAGGCGGCGAACACTGAAGCTTTCTTT.

The chain combines TRBV5-5 with TRBJ1-2; a weak D match, TRBD1 (5 bases). Trimming cost V 0 bases and J 7 bases, with 16 bases left between them. From germline, CDR1 is SGHKS and CDR2 YYEKEE (reference sequence). CDR3 length: 15 residues. CDR3: CASSLGGQGVSGYTF. In DNA form, the CDR3 reads TGTGCCAGCAGCTTGGGCGGCCAGGGAGTTAGTGGCTACACCTTC. The whole variable domain, remainder taken from reference TRBV5-5 and TRBJ1-2, is DAGVTQSPTHLIKTRGQQVTLRCSPISGHKSVSWYQQVLGQGPQFIFQYYEKEERGRGNFPDRFSARQFPNYSSELNVNALLLGDSALYLCASSLGGQGVSGYTFGSGTRLTVV.

A remark on this clone: The sample holds other DNA sequences that translate to the same CDR3. The chain joins TRBV11-2 to TRBJ1-1; D perhaps matches TRBD1 (5 bases). Germline V lookup: CDR1 SGHAT, CDR2 FQNNGV. The CDR3 is made up of 14 amino acids. Trimming cost V 3 bases and J 1 base, with 9 bases left between them. CDR3 protein: CASSFDRANTEAFF. The CDR3 DNA is TGTGCCAGCAGCTTCGACAGAGCGAACACTGAAGCTTTCTTT.

The DNA of the CDR3 is TGTGCCAGCAGCCGGTCGGCGGTCTACACCTTC. It is translated as CASSRSAVYTF. The rearrangement joins TRBV5-6 to TRBJ1-2; D is unclear. CDR1 SGHDT and CDR2 YYEEEE come from the germline V gene. The V and J ends lost 4 bases and 10 bases respectively, with 11 bases between them. CDR3 length: 11 residues.

The J gene is TRBJ2-7, the V gene TRBV5-1; either TRBD1 or TRBD2 may fit D (5 bases each). CDR3 length: 13 residues. Between the trimmed V and J ends, which lost 5 bases and 2 bases, there was a span of 11 bases. CDR1 and CDR2 (germline): SGHRS, YFSETQ. The CDR3 coding sequence is TGCGCCAGCAGTCGAGGGGAAGCCTACGAGCAGTACTTC. It encodes CASSRGEAYEQYF.